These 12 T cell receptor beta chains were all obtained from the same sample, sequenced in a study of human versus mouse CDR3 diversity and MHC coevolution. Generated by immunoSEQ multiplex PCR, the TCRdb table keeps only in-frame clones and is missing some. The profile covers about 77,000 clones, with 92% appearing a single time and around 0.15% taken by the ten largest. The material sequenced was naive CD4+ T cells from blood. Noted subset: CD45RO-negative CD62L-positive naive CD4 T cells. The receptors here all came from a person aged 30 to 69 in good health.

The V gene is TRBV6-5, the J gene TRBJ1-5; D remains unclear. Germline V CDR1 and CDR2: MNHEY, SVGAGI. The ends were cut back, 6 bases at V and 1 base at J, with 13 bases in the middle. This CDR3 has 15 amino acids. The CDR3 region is CASRHGATSNQPQHF. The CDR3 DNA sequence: TGTGCCAGCAGGCACGGAGCCACCAGCAATCAGCCCCAGCATTTT.

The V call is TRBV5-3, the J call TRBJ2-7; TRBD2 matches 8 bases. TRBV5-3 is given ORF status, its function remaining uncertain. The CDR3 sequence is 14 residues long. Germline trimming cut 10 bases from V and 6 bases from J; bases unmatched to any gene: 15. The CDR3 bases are TGTGCCGATGTGAGATACGGGACTAGTTTCGAGCAGTACTTC. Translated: CADVRYGTSFEQYF.

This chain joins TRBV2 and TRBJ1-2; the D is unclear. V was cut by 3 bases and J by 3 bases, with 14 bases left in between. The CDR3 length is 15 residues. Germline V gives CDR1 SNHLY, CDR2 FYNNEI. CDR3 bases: TGTGCCAGCAGTGAGAGCGGGAAGAAAGACTATGGCTACACCTTC. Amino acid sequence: CASSESGKKDYGYTF. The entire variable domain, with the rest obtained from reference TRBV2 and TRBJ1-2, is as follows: EPEVTQTPSHQVTQMGQEVILRCVPISNHLYFYWYRQILGQKVEFLVSFYNNEISEKSEIFDDQFSVERPDGSNFTLKIRSTKLEDSAMYFCASSESGKKDYGYTFGSGTRLTVV.

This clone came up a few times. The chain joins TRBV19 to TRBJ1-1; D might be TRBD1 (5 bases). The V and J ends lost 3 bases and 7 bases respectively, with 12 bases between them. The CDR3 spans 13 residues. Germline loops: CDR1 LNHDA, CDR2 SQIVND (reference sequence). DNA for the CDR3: TGTGCCAGTAGTATTGAGTGGGGGGATGAAGCTTTCTTT. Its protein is CASSIEWGDEAFF.

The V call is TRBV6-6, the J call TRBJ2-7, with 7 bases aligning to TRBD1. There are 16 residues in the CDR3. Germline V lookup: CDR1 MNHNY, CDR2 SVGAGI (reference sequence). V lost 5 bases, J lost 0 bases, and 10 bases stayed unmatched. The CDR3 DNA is TGTGCCAGCAGTGCGTACAGGGGCAAAGGCTCCTACGAGCAGTACTTC. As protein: CASSAYRGKGSYEQYF.

The CDR3 loop is CASKQGSNQPQHF. The DNA of the CDR3 is TGTGCCAGCAAACAGGGAAGCAATCAGCCCCAGCATTTT. The V and J genes are TRBV6-1 and TRBJ1-5, with D perhaps TRBD1 (6 bases). V was trimmed by 7 bases and J by 1 base, leaving 8 bases between them. The CDR3 sequence is 13 residues long. Germline V lookup: CDR1 MNHNS, CDR2 SASEGT.

The CDR3 DNA follows: TGTGCCAGCAGCTTGTCTCTAAGCACCGGGGAGCTGTTTTTT. Protein sequence: CASSLSLSTGELFF. The chain employs TRBV5-6 and TRBJ2-2, with D unclear. Trimming pared 1 base from V and 4 bases from J, leaving 8 bases between. CDR3 length equals 14 residues. Germline CDR1 SGHDT, CDR2 YYEEEE. Full variable domain (remainder filled in from reference TRBV5-6 and TRBJ2-2): DAGVTQSPTHLIKTRGQQVTLRCSPKSGHDTVSWYQQALGQGPQFIFQYYEEEERQRGNFPDRFSGHQFPNYSSELNVNALLLGDSALYLCASSLSLSTGELFFGEGSRLTVL.

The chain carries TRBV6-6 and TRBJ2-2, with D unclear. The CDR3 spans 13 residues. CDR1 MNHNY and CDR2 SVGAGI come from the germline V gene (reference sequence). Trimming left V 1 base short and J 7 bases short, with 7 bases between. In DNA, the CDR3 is TGTGCCAGCAGTTACTTGCGCGGCGGGGAGCTGTTTTTT. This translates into CASSYLRGGELFF.

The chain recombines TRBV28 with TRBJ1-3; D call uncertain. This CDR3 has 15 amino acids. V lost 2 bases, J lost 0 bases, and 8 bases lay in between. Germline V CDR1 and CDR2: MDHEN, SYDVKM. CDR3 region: CASSLGLISGNTIYF. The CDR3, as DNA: TGTGCCAGCAGTTTAGGGCTGATCTCTGGAAACACCATATATTTT.

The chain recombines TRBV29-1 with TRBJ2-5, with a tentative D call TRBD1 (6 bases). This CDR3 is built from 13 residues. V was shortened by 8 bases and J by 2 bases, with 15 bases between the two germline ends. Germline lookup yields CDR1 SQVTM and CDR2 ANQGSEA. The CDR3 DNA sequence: TGCAGCATAACCGGGACATTACAAGAGACCCAGTACTTC. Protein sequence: CSITGTLQETQYF.

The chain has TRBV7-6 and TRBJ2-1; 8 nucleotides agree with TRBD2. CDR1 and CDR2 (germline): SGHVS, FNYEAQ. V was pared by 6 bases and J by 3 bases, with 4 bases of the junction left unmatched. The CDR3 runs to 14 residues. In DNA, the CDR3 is TGTGCCAGCAGTTTGGCGGGAGGCTACAATGAGCAGTTCTTC. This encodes CASSLAGGYNEQFF.

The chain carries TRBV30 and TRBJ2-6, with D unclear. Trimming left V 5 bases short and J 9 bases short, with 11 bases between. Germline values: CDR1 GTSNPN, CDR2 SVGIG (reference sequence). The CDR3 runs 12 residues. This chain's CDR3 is CAWGSSGNVLTF. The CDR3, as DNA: TGTGCCTGGGGATCATCGGGCAACGTCCTGACTTTC.